This TCR beta chain was profiled in a study of blood T cell repertoires in COVID-19. As processed by the authors: How many nucleated cells were present was estimated from reference gene primer amplification. Some clones are missing from TCRdb's copy, which holds only in-frame ones; the method was immunoSEQ multiplex PCR. The DNA was the basis for D and trimming; V, J and clone size are from that table. The sample lists about 39,000 clones, roughly four fifths occurring once. Per germline, CDR1 MNHEY and CDR2 SVGAGI. The CDR3 has 15 amino acids. The ends lost 6 bases at V and 3 bases at J; junction bases unmatched: 8.

V is TRBV6-5 and J is TRBJ2-7; 10 bases agree with TRBD1. Sequenced: peripheral blood. This sequence was found in a human donor in a cohort sampled during active or convalescent COVID-19. The donor label of this sample is uncertain. The CDR3 sequence is CASSQSWTGGYEQYF. The CDR3 bases are TGTGCCAGCAGCCAATCCTGGACAGGGGGCTACGAGCAGTACTTC.